This TCR beta chain is from a study of regulatory T cells in long-lasting Graves disease. The time point denotes: newly diagnosed GD, antithyroid drugs for less than 3 months. RNA from PBMCs was the source of the TCR library. Details on this clonotype: Its matching antigen is unknown. A clone one base away is much larger, so this may be a read error.

The study, taken as a whole, reports: Sharing of public clonotypes was greater in persistent patients (about 2,500) than in new patients (roughly 880). A limited number of samples was an acknowledged limitation.

Building the TCR beta libraries relied on iRepertoire HTBI primers, and CDR3 regions underwent Arm-PCR. MiXCR, applied by TCRdb to the multiplex PCR reads, yields one record per CDR3 protein. The sample has 400,000 to 450,000 distinct CDR3 sequences, around 14% seen once. This CDR3 is built from 16 residues. CDR1 and CDR2 (germline): SGHTA, FQGTGA. These data also formed part of another study, on T cells in Graves' hyperthyroidism and ophthalmopathy.

This TCR derives from a woman in her 30s with Graves disease. Here the sequenced sample was peripheral blood mononuclear cells (PBMCs), taken at new diagnosis, from a patient treated with antithyroid drugs. This rearrangement joins TRBV7-3 to TRBJ2-1, with a tentative D call TRBD2 (6 bases). The CDR3 DNA reads as TGTGCCAGCAGCCCGGGGGTCCTGAGCTCCTACAATGAGCAGCTCTTC. It encodes CASSPGVLSSYNEQLF.